This entry is about one TCR beta chain. The sample is drawn from a study of shared clonotypes between healthy human individuals. CDR1 is PRHDT, CDR2 FYEKMQ, per germline (reference sequence). V gave up 5 bases and J gave up 4 bases, with 9 bases separating them. The CDR3 has 13 amino acids. CD8 cells classed as naive were CD45RO-negative and positively selected for CCR7, excluding terminally differentiated effector memory CD45RA+ cells. Assay execution proceeded at the deep level. Clones were read by immunoSEQ multiplex PCR, and TCRdb kept only the in-frame ones, dropping some. Seen here are 700,000 to 950,000 clones, around 96% observed once, and the top ten hold about 0.22%.

The receptor was derived from a man aged 30 to 45 in good health. Specimen: naive CD8+ T cells sorted from blood. The chain employs TRBV13 and TRBJ2-1; D unclear. CDR3 protein: CASSPRLYNEQFF. The DNA for the CDR3 is TGTGCCAGCAGCCCCAGGCTATACAATGAGCAGTTCTTC.